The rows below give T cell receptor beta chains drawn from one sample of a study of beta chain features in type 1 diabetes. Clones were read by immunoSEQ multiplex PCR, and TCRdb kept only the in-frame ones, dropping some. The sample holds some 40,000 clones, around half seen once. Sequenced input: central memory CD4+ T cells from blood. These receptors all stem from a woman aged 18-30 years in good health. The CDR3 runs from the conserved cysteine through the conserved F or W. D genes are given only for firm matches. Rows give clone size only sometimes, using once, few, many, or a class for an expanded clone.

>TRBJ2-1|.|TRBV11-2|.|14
CASSLRLDYNEQFF
TGTGCCAGCAGCTTGAGACTAGACTACAATGAGCAGTTCTTC
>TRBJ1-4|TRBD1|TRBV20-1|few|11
CSATGDSPLIF
TGCAGTGCCACCGGGGACAGCCCATTGATTTTT
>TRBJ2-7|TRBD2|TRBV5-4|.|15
CASSLLAGPGYEQYF
TGTGCCAGCAGCTTGCTAGCGGGGCCCGGGTACGAGCAGTACTTC
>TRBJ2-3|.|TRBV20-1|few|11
CSAKERDTQYF
TGCAGTGCTAAGGAGCGAGATACGCAGTATTTT
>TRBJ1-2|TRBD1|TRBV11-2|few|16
CASSLDGGTGVYGYTF
TGTGCCAGCAGCTTAGATGGCGGGACAGGGGTCTATGGCTACACCTTC
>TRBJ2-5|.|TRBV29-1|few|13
CSVARASTETQYF
TGCAGCGTTGCGAGGGCTAGTACAGAGACCCAGTACTTC
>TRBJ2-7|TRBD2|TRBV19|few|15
CASSITSGSGYEQYF
TGTGCCAGTAGTATTACTAGCGGGAGTGGGTACGAGCAGTACTTC
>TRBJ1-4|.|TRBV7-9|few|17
CASSLGADLDTNEKLFF
TGTGCCAGCAGCTTAGGGGCCGACCTTGACACTAATGAAAAACTGTTTTTT
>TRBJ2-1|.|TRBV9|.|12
CASSVAEGVGVF
TGTGCCAGCAGCGTAGCTGAGGGGGTGGGGGTCTTC
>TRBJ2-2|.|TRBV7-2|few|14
CASSLSGVPGELFF
TGTGCCAGCAGCTTATCTGGAGTCCCCGGGGAGCTGTTTTTT
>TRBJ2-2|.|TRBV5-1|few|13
CASSPQGYGELFF
TGCGCCAGCAGCCCACAGGGATACGGGGAGCTGTTTTTT
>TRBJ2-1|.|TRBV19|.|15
CASSITRGRYNEQFF
TGTGCCAGTAGTATAACGAGAGGCCGGTACAATGAGCAGTTCTTC
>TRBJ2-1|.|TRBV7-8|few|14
CASSANRELGEQFF
TGTGCCAGCAGCGCGAACAGGGAGTTAGGTGAGCAGTTCTTC
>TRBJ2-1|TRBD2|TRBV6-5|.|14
CASSRGLADNEQFF
TGTGCCAGCAGCCGAGGACTAGCGGACAATGAGCAGTTCTTC
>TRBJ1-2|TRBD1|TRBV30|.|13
CAWSVRQGDGYTF
TGTGCCTGGAGTGTTCGACAGGGTGATGGCTACACCTTC
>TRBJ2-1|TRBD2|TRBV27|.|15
CASSLTSGTGGEQFF
TGTGCCAGCAGTTTGACTAGCGGCACTGGAGGTGAGCAGTTCTTC
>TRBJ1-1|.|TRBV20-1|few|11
CSARQNTEAFF
TGCAGTGCTAGACAGAACACTGAAGCTTTCTTT